A single sample is the source of the 12 T cell receptor beta chains below, sequenced in a study of immune characteristics of hereditary and idiopathic chronic pancreatitis. Here immunoSEQ multiplex PCR was the method, and the copy in TCRdb shows in-frame clones only, minus some. The sample has about 590 clones; about 65% are singletons. The sequencing input was pancreas tissue. All receptors derive from a human donor who was a deceased organ donor serving as a healthy control.

Here the CDR3 reads CASSDPTGKGSPLHF. CDR3 DNA sequence: TGCGCCAGCAGCGACCCGACAGGGAAAGGATCACCCCTCCACTTT. V and J are TRBV5-1 and TRBJ1-6, with 7 bases aligning to TRBD1. The CDR3 runs 15 residues. Trimming at V came to 4 bases and at J to 10 bases, leaving 11 bases not matched to a gene. Germline V gene data show CDR1 as SGHRS and CDR2 as YFSETQ.

This clone occurred a few times. CDR3 nucleotides: TGTGCCAGCAGCCTAGGGGGTCTGTATGGCTACACCTTC. Translating gives CASSLGGLYGYTF. This sequence joins TRBV28 and TRBJ1-2; possibly TRBD1 for D (6 bases). CDR1 and CDR2 (germline): MDHEN, SYDVKM. The CDR3 extends over 13 amino acids. Trimming removed 6 bases from V and 5 bases from J, with 13 bases in between.

The chain joins TRBV30 to TRBJ2-1; no clear D gene. Trimming removed 0 bases from V and 10 bases from J, with 7 bases in between. CDR1 is GTSNPN and CDR2 is SVGIG in the germline V gene (reference sequence). This CDR3 is built from 11 residues. The CDR3 here is CAWSVTGEQFF. DNA for the CDR3: TGTGCCTGGAGTGTAACCGGGGAGCAGTTCTTC.

This sequence joins TRBV27 and TRBJ2-3; D is unresolved. V gave up 0 bases and J gave up 2 bases, with 6 bases separating them. This CDR3 contains 14 residues. CDR1 is MNHEY and CDR2 is SMNVEV in the germline V gene (reference sequence). CDR3 protein: CASSLSEITDTQYF. The CDR3 DNA is TGTGCCAGCAGTTTATCTGAGATCACAGATACGCAGTATTTT.

This sequence joins TRBV5-6 and TRBJ2-1; 8 nucleotides match TRBD1. This CDR3 is 14 amino acids long. Trimming cost V 4 bases and J 9 bases; bases outside gene matches: 9. From germline, CDR1 is SGHDT and CDR2 YYEEEE. CDR3 sequence: CASSRGQGAIEQFF. CDR3 bases: TGTGCCAGCAGCCGAGGACAGGGAGCCATTGAGCAGTTCTTC.

The chain uses TRBV4-1 and TRBJ2-2, with D unclear. Trimming shortened V by 0 bases and J by 6 bases, and 11 bases separated the two germline ends. Germline CDR1 MGHRA, CDR2 YSYEKL. This CDR3 has 15 residues. CDR3 sequence: CASSQDLLVAGELFF. The CDR3 DNA sequence: TGCGCCAGCAGCCAAGATTTATTAGTGGCCGGGGAGCTGTTTTTT.

The gene calls are TRBV6-2 or TRBV6-3 and TRBJ1-2; perhaps TRBD1 as D (6 bases). Trimming stripped 5 bases from V and 2 bases from J, with 18 bases between. The CDR3 loop spans 16 amino acids. Germline loops: CDR1 MNHEY, CDR2 SVGEGT. DNA for the CDR3: TGTGCCAGCAGTAGTAACGGACAGCCACCAAACTATGGCTACACCTTC. Amino acid sequence: CASSSNGQPPNYGYTF.

The rearrangement links TRBV6-5 to TRBJ2-1, with TRBD2 matching over 9 bases. V trimming: 3 bases; J trimming: 9 bases; junction bases outside the gene matches: 6. The CDR3 covers 14 residues. CDR1 and CDR2 (germline): MNHEY, SVGAGI. CDR3 nucleotides: TGTGCCAGCAGTTATGGAGCGGGGGGAAGTGAGCAGTTCTTC. The encoded protein is CASSYGAGGSEQFF.

This clone was observed a handful of times. The gene calls are TRBV28 and TRBJ1-4; 7 bases are shared with TRBD1. Germline V gene lookup returns CDR1 MDHEN and CDR2 SYDVKM. The V and J ends lost 5 bases and 7 bases, in that order; junction bases with no gene match: 10. This CDR3 spans 15 amino acids. The CDR3 is CASSTGDPGSEKLFF. The CDR3 DNA sequence: TGTGCCAGCAGTACAGGGGACCCAGGGAGTGAAAAACTGTTTTTT.

V gene TRBV5-6 combines with J gene TRBJ1-2; 7 nucleotides align to TRBD1. Trimming at V came to 7 bases and at J to 10 bases, leaving 16 bases not matched to a gene. The CDR3 spans 14 residues. Germline V gives CDR1 SGHDT, CDR2 YYEEEE. The CDR3 sequence is CASSNDRVTPSYTF. The CDR3 region has the DNA TGTGCCAGCTCGAATGACAGGGTTACCCCTTCCTACACCTTC.

In DNA form, the CDR3 reads TGTGCCAGCAGCCACGGATCGGGGATCGGGGAGCTGTTTTTT. Translated, it gives CASSHGSGIGELFF. J is TRBJ2-2 and V is TRBV3-1 (or the pseudogene TRBV3-2), with D perhaps matching TRBD2 (5 bases). V lost 3 bases to trimming and J lost 7 bases, with 12 bases between them. The germline CDR1 and CDR2 sequences are LGHDT and YNNKEL (reference sequence). CDR3 length: 14 residues.

The chain couples TRBV4-2 to TRBJ2-6; D is perhaps TRBD2 (5 bases). V lost 2 bases, J lost 2 bases, and 10 bases lay in between. The CDR3 is made up of 16 amino acids. Germline values: CDR1 LGHNA, CDR2 YNFKEQ. The CDR3: CASSQSGDPGANVLTF. The CDR3, as DNA: TGTGCCAGCAGCCAATCCGGGGATCCTGGGGCCAACGTCCTGACTTTC.